This TCR beta chain was recovered during a study of early T cells in non-severe SARS-CoV-2 infection. Unmatched junction bases numbered 5, after V lost 1 base and J lost 4 bases. The CDR3 covers 15 residues. Germline assignment: CDR1 SEHNR and CDR2 FQNEAQ (reference sequence). Individually, cDNA molecules had unique molecular identifiers attached to them. Each CDR3 protein gets one entry after TCRdb re-called the 5' RACE reads with MiXCR. The data show tens of thousands of distinct CDR3 sequences, about 13% seen once. This clonotype was obtained from an adult who was a healthcare worker with PCR-confirmed SARS-CoV-2 infection or an uninfected control (not recorded which). Sequenced sample: whole blood. V and J are TRBV7-9 and TRBJ2-5; 8 nucleotides line up with TRBD2. Here the CDR3 reads CASSLVSGAAETQYF. The CDR3 bases are TGTGCCAGCAGCTTAGTTAGCGGGGCCGCAGAGACCCAGTACTTC.